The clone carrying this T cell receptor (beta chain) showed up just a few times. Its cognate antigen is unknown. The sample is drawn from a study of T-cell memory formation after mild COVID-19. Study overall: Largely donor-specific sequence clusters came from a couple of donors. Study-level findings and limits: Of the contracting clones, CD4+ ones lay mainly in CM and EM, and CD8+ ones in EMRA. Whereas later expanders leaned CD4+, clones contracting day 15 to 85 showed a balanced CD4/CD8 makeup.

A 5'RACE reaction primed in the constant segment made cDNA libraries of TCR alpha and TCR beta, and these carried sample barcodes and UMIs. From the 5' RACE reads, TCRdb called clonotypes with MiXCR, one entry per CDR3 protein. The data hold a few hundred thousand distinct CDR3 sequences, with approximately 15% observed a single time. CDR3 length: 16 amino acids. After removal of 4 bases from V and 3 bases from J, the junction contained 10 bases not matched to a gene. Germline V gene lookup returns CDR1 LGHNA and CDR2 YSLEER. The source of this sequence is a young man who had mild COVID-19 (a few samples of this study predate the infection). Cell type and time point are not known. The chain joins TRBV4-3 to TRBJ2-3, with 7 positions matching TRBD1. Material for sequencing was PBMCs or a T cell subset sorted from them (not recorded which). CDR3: CASSRRRDRQTDTQYF. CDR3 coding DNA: TGCGCCAGCAGCCGCCGCCGGGACAGACAGACAGATACGCAGTATTTT.